The subject of this entry is one T cell receptor (beta chain). V was clipped by 5 bases and J by 8 bases, with 18 bases between them. The CDR3 is 13 residues long. In germline, CDR1 is GTSNPN, CDR2 SVGIG (reference sequence). RNA was extracted and reverse transcribed into cDNA as the sequencing template. Generated by immunoSEQ multiplex PCR, the TCRdb table keeps only in-frame clones and is missing some. Altogether 150,000 to 200,000 clones are present, 59% being singletons, with the ten largest covering about 15%. This sample stems from a study of CD8+ T cells in alopecia areata. This specimen consisted of CD4+ T cells sorted from blood, obtained at week 0. This TCR came from a human donor with alopecia areata. The chain couples TRBV30 to TRBJ1-2, with D unclear. CDR3 region: CAWARTVVYGYTF. The CDR3 DNA sequence: TGTGCCTGGGCAAGAACAGTGGTCTACGGCTACACCTTC.